The 6 T cell receptor beta chains listed next were all sequenced from one sample in a study of cytomegalovirus exposure and HLA in healthy donors. Primers included in the PCR were 60 Vbeta and 13 Jbeta primers. Using immunoSEQ multiplex PCR, the repertoire was profiled, and TCRdb retains in-frame clones only, with some absent. In the table there are roughly 170,000 clones, approximately 84% of which are singletons. The sequencing input was PBMCs. The receptors shown here come from a man younger than 35 in good health and CMV-seronegative.

J is TRBJ2-3 and V is TRBV5-1, with 11 positions matching TRBD2. Germline V gene lookup returns CDR1 SGHRS and CDR2 YFSETQ. The V and J ends lost 0 bases and 8 bases, in that order; junction bases with no gene match: 5. There are 15 residues in the CDR3. CDR3 in DNA: TGCGCCAGCAGCTTGGCGGGTAGCGGGAGGGGTACGCAGTATTTT. It is translated as CASSLAGSGRGTQYF. Variable domain in full (rest from reference TRBV5-1 and TRBJ2-3): KAGVTQTPRYLIKTRGQQVTLSCSPISGHRSVSWYQQTPGQGLQFLFEYFSETQRNKGNFPGRFSGRQFSNSRSEMNVSTLELGDSALYLCASSLAGSGRGTQYFGPGTRLTVL.

The chain couples TRBV11-2 to TRBJ2-7; TRBD2 might be the D (6 bases). From germline, CDR1 is SGHAT and CDR2 FQNNGV. V lost 5 bases, J lost 3 bases, and 11 bases lay in between. The CDR3 length is 13 residues. CDR3 region: CASSLRRDYEQYF. In DNA, the CDR3 is TGTGCCAGCAGCCTAAGGAGGGACTACGAGCAGTACTTC.

V is TRBV10-3 and J is TRBJ1-5; TRBD1 matches at 8 bases. Losses at the gene ends were 2 bases for V and 6 bases for J; bases not matched to a gene: 6. This CDR3 contains 15 residues. The germline V gene encodes CDR1 ENHRY and CDR2 SYGVKD. CDR3 region: CAISEADREGQPQHF. Written as DNA, the CDR3 is TGTGCCATCAGTGAGGCGGACAGGGAGGGTCAGCCCCAGCATTTT.

In the case of this clone: The junction and the germline gene differ at one end; a read error may be behind it. The rearrangement links TRBV19 to TRBJ1-2, with unresolved D. The germline V gene encodes CDR1 LNHDA and CDR2 SQIVND (reference sequence). The CDR3 length is 13 residues. The CDR3 region is CASSIDRAGGYTF. Here the CDR3 DNA reads TGTGCCAGTAGCATAGACCGCGCGGGGGGCTACACCTTC.

The chain couples TRBV28 to TRBJ2-3, with 8 bases that match TRBD2. The CDR3 has 16 amino acids. The germline CDR1 and CDR2 sequences are MDHEN and SYDVKM. With 3 bases clipped from V and 5 bases from J, the junction kept 10 bases outside the gene matches. The CDR3 DNA reads TGTGCCAGCAGTTTTCCCCTAGCGGGTCGAAAAGATACGCAGTATTTT. Residues: CASSFPLAGRKDTQYF.

V usage is TRBV5-1 and J usage is TRBJ1-2, with TRBD1 matching 7 bases. V lost 0 bases to trimming and J lost 7 bases; unmatched junction nucleotides: 6. This CDR3 contains 14 residues. From germline, CDR1 is SGHRS and CDR2 YFSETQ. For the CDR3, the DNA is TGCGCCAGCAGCTTGGTAGAGGGGGCGCTTGGCTACACCTTC. This codes for CASSLVEGALGYTF.